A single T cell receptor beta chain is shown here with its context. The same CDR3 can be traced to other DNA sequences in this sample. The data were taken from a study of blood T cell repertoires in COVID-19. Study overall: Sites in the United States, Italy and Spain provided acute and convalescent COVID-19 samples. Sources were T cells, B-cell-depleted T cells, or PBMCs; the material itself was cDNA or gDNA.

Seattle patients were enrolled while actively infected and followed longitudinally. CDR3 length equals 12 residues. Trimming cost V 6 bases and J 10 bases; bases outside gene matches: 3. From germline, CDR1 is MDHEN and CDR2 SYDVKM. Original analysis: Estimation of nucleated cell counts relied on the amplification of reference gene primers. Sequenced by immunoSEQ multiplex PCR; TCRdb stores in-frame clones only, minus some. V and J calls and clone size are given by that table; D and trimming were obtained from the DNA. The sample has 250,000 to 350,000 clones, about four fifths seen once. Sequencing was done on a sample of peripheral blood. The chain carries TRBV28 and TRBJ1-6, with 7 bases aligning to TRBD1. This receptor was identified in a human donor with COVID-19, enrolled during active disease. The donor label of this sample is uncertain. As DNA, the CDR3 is TGTGCCAGCAGCCAGGGGGGATCACCCCTCCACTTT. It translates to CASSQGGSPLHF. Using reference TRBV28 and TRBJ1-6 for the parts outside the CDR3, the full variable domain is DVKVTQSSRYLVKRTGEKVFLECVQDMDHENMFWYRQDPGLGLRLIYFSYDVKMKEKGDIPEGYSVSREKKERFSLILESASTNQTSMYLCASSQGGSPLHFGNGTRLTVT.